What follows are 13 T cell receptor beta chains derived from one specimen sequenced in a study of cytomegalovirus exposure and HLA in healthy donors. The PCR made use of 60 Vbeta and 13 Jbeta primers. Clones were read by immunoSEQ multiplex PCR, and TCRdb kept only the in-frame ones, dropping some. The profile shows under 200,000 clones, 60% to 85% of them singletons. Sequenced material: PBMCs. The receptors derive from a woman aged 40 to 50 in good health and CMV-seropositive.

This clone showed up just a few times. The chain combines TRBV12-5 with TRBJ2-1; D is undetermined. The V end lost 5 bases, the J end lost 2 bases, and 13 bases lay between the germline ends. The germline V gene has CDR1 LGHNT and CDR2 FRNRAP. The CDR3 is 15 residues long. The DNA for the CDR3 is TGTGCTAGTGGTCCTCAGACTCTTACCTACAATGAGCAGTTCTTC. Protein product: CASGPQTLTYNEQFF.

The CDR3 DNA sequence: TGTGCCAGCAGTTACCCAGACAGTGCCGAGACCCAGTACTTC. Translating gives CASSYPDSAETQYF. The chain carries TRBV6-6 and TRBJ2-5, with D perhaps matching TRBD1 (5 bases). The CDR3 is 14 amino acids. Trimming removed 2 bases at V and 5 bases at J, with 12 bases between. Germline V gene data show CDR1 as MNHNY and CDR2 as SVGAGI (reference sequence).

The chain employs TRBV29-1 and TRBJ1-5; no clear D. With 4 bases removed from V and 0 bases from J, the gap between germline ends came to 7 bases. The CDR3 contains 13 residues. Germline CDR1 reads SQVTM; CDR2 reads ANQGSEA. The CDR3 DNA reads as TGCAGCGTTGGCCAGGATAGCAATCAGCCCCAGCATTTT. This gives the protein CSVGQDSNQPQHF.

This clone occurred once. V is TRBV4-2 and J is TRBJ2-1; perhaps TRBD2 as D (5 bases). The CDR3 loop spans 15 amino acids. The ends were cut back, 4 bases at V and 7 bases at J, with 17 bases in the middle. CDR1 is LGHNA and CDR2 is YNFKEQ in the germline V gene. The CDR3 coding sequence is TGTGCCAGCAGCCCACGGGGTACTTCTAGTAATGAGCAGTTCTTC. Translation: CASSPRGTSSNEQFF.

This sequence joins TRBV11-2 and TRBJ1-4; 7 bases line up with TRBD1. Germline CDR1 and CDR2: SGHAT and FQNNGV. This CDR3 region has 14 residues. Trimming took 3 bases from V and 7 from J; bases not matched to a gene: 5. CDR3 DNA: TGTGCCAGCAGCTTCAGGGGGGCAGGTGAAAAACTGTTTTTT. Translated: CASSFRGAGEKLFF.

The gene calls are TRBV4-3 and TRBJ2-1; 7 nucleotides match TRBD1. Unmatched junction bases numbered 2, after V lost 0 bases and J lost 3 bases. Germline values: CDR1 LGHNA, CDR2 YSLEER. The length of the CDR3 is 15 residues. The CDR3 protein is CASSQDWDSYNEQFF. The CDR3 nucleotides read TGCGCCAGCAGCCAAGATTGGGACAGCTACAATGAGCAGTTCTTC.

The chain is built from TRBV28 and TRBJ2-1, with D possibly being TRBD2 (6 bases). V was clipped by 5 bases and J by 13 bases, with 12 bases between them. The CDR3 is 11 amino acids. Germline-derived CDR1 and CDR2 are MDHEN and SYDVKM. CDR3 DNA: TGTGCCAGCAGTACTGGGGACTCACAGTTCTTC. Translating gives CASSTGDSQFF. Drawing the rest from reference TRBV28 and TRBJ2-1, the complete variable domain is DVKVTQSSRYLVKRTGEKVFLECVQDMDHENMFWYRQDPGLGLRLIYFSYDVKMKEKGDIPEGYSVSREKKERFSLILESASTNQTSMYLCASSTGDSQFFGPGTRLTVL.

This chain joins TRBV4-2 and TRBJ1-1; D perhaps matches TRBD1 (6 bases). V was pared by 1 base and J by 11 bases, with 20 bases between. The germline gives CDR1 LGHNA, CDR2 YNFKEQ. CDR3 length equals 15 residues. CDR3 DNA sequence: TGTGCCAGCAGCCAAGGGGCGGGCCTTCCCCAGGGGGCTTTCTTT. Translating gives CASSQGAGLPQGAFF.

J is TRBJ2-7 and V is TRBV7-6; D perhaps matches TRBD1 (5 bases). V lost 11 bases and J 7 bases, leaving 15 bases between the germline ends. This CDR3 is 11 amino acids long. Germline V gene data show CDR1 as SGHVS and CDR2 as FNYEAQ. The CDR3 reads CAASTGQEQYF. Here the CDR3 DNA reads TGTGCCGCCTCAACAGGTCAGGAGCAGTACTTC.

This clone was detected only once. The rearrangement joins TRBV6-5 to TRBJ2-6, with TRBD1 as a possible D gene (5 bases). Trimming stripped 6 bases from V and 13 bases from J, with 10 bases between. The CDR3 loop spans 11 amino acids. The V gene's germline CDR1 is MNHEY and CDR2 SVGAGI. The chain's CDR3 is CASRGVAVLTF. CDR3 coding DNA: TGTGCCAGCAGAGGGGTTGCGGTCCTGACTTTC.

This clone occurred a few times. The rearrangement links TRBV4-1 to TRBJ2-1; 11 bases agree with TRBD2. Germline values: CDR1 MGHRA, CDR2 YSYEKL. V was clipped by 0 bases and J by 1 base; unmatched bases: 11. The CDR3 runs to 20 residues. CDR3 DNA: TGCGCCAGCAGCCAAGAGGAAGATAGCGGGGGGGTTTGGTCCTACAATGAGCAGTTCTTC. Its translation: CASSQEEDSGGVWSYNEQFF.

This chain joins TRBV5-1 and TRBJ2-5; TRBD1 aligns across 10 bases. The CDR3 is 16 amino acids. Unmatched junction bases numbered 14, after V lost 5 bases and J lost 7 bases. The germline V gene encodes CDR1 SGHRS and CDR2 YFSETQ. This CDR3 reads CASRATGTGVERTQYF. CDR3 sequence (DNA): TGCGCCAGCAGGGCCACCGGGACAGGGGTTGAGAGGACCCAGTACTTC.

The chain links TRBV6-5 to TRBJ1-2; 9 nucleotides match TRBD1. The length of the CDR3 is 14 residues. Per the germline V gene, CDR1 is MNHEY and CDR2 is SVGAGI. Trimming cost V 4 bases and J 3 bases; bases outside gene matches: 3. The CDR3: CASSSTGGDYGYTF. The CDR3 DNA reads TGTGCCAGCAGTTCGACAGGGGGAGACTATGGCTACACCTTC.